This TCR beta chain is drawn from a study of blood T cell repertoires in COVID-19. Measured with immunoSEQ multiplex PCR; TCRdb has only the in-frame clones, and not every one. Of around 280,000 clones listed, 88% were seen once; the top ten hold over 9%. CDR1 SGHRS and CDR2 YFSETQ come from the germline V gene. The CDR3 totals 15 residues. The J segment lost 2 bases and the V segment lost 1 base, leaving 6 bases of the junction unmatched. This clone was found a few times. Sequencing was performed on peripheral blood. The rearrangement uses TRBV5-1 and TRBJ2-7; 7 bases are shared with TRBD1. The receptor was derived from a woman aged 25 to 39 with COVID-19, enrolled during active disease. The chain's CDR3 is CASSLTGDPAYEQYF. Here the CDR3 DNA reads TGCGCCAGCAGCTTGACAGGGGACCCCGCCTACGAGCAGTACTTC. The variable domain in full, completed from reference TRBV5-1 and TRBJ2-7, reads KAGVTQTPRYLIKTRGQQVTLSCSPISGHRSVSWYQQTPGQGLQFLFEYFSETQRNKGNFPGRFSGRQFSNSRSEMNVSTLELGDSALYLCASSLTGDPAYEQYFGPGTRLTVT.